These T cell receptor beta chains were read from a single sample in a study of OX40 agonist ivuxolimab in advanced cancers. The method was immunoSEQ multiplex PCR; TCRdb's version includes in-frame clones alone and lacks a portion of them. The sample lists around 40,000 clones, over 60% occurring once. The sequences come from CD4+ or CD8+ T cells sorted from blood, collected in a trial of the OX40 agonist ivuxolimab. All receptors come from an adult with an advanced solid tumor such as melanoma, head and neck, liver or kidney cancer. Each CDR3 is given with its conserved first and last residue. A D gene is named only where the DNA matches it firmly. Clone size, where shown, is once, few, many, or a class for clones that have expanded.

v_gene: TRBV6-1; d_gene: -; j_gene: TRBJ1-4; abundance: -; CDR3aa: CASSGRTVGGEKLFF; CDR3nt: TGTGCCAGCAGTGGCCGGACGGTGGGGGGTGAAAAACTGTTTTTT
v_gene: TRBV6-1; d_gene: -; j_gene: TRBJ2-3; abundance: -; CDR3aa: CASSEVTHITDTQYF; CDR3nt: TGTGCCAGCAGTGAAGTAACGCACATCACAGATACGCAGTATTTT
v_gene: TRBV28; d_gene: TRBD2; j_gene: TRBJ2-3; abundance: once; CDR3aa: CASSLSSTSRRGSQYF; CDR3nt: TGTGCCAGCAGTTTGAGTTCGACTAGCCGGCGGGGTTCGCAGTATTTT
v_gene: TRBV28; d_gene: -; j_gene: TRBJ1-2; abundance: -; CDR3aa: CASRSPAVTNYGYTF; CDR3nt: TGTGCCAGCAGATCTCCGGCGGTTACTAACTATGGCTACACCTTC
v_gene: TRBV6-5; d_gene: TRBD1; j_gene: TRBJ1-6; abundance: -; CDR3aa: CASNPGQANSPLHF; CDR3nt: TGTGCCAGCAACCCCGGACAGGCTAATTCACCCCTCCACTTT
v_gene: TRBV6-5; d_gene: -; j_gene: TRBJ2-7; abundance: -; CDR3aa: CASTDLTGSYEQYF; CDR3nt: TGTGCCAGCACCGACCTCACGGGGTCCTACGAGCAGTACTTC
v_gene: TRBV7-9; d_gene: -; j_gene: TRBJ1-1; abundance: -; CDR3aa: CASSLARQGNTEAFF; CDR3nt: TGTGCCAGCAGCTTAGCGCGGCAGGGGAACACTGAAGCTTTCTTT
v_gene: TRBV6-1; d_gene: -; j_gene: TRBJ1-3; abundance: -; CDR3aa: CASTTLQGAGNTIYF; CDR3nt: TGTGCCAGCACTACGTTACAGGGAGCTGGAAACACCATATATTTT
v_gene: TRBV5-6; d_gene: -; j_gene: TRBJ1-1; abundance: -; CDR3aa: CASSLAGELEAFF; CDR3nt: TGTGCCAGCAGCTTGGCCGGGGAGTTGGAAGCTTTCTTT
v_gene: TRBV7-2; d_gene: TRBD1; j_gene: TRBJ2-3; abundance: -; CDR3aa: CASSLGAGQGTVGGTQYF; CDR3nt: TGTGCCAGCAGCTTAGGGGCCGGACAGGGGACCGTCGGTGGTACGCAGTATTTT
v_gene: TRBV10-1; d_gene: -; j_gene: TRBJ1-1; abundance: -; CDR3aa: CASSGDTTEAFF; CDR3nt: TGCGCCAGCAGTGGGGATACCACTGAAGCTTTCTTT
v_gene: TRBV30; d_gene: TRBD1; j_gene: TRBJ2-7; abundance: once; CDR3aa: CATSPWSRDRAYEQYF; CDR3nt: TGTGCCACCTCCCCCTGGTCCCGGGACAGGGCGTACGAGCAGTACTTC
v_gene: TRBV7-9; d_gene: -; j_gene: TRBJ1-2; abundance: -; CDR3aa: CASSLTQGGYTF; CDR3nt: TGTGCCAGCAGCTTGACACAGGGTGGCTACACCTTC
v_gene: TRBV30; d_gene: TRBD2; j_gene: TRBJ2-5; abundance: -; CDR3aa: CAWSDSGGARETQYF; CDR3nt: TGTGCCTGGAGTGATAGCGGGGGGGCGCGGGAGACCCAGTACTTC
v_gene: TRBV18; d_gene: -; j_gene: TRBJ1-3; abundance: few; CDR3aa: CASSRTIGNTIYF; CDR3nt: TGTGCCAGCTCACGGACAATTGGAAACACCATATATTTT
v_gene: TRBV30; d_gene: -; j_gene: TRBJ1-4; abundance: -; CDR3aa: CASRRGSEKLFF; CDR3nt: TGTGCCTCCCGACGGGGTAGTGAAAAACTGTTTTTT
v_gene: TRBV2; d_gene: -; j_gene: TRBJ1-6; abundance: few; CDR3aa: CAIHLSFNSPLHF; CDR3nt: TGTGCCATCCACCTCTCGTTTAATTCACCCCTCCACTTT
v_gene: TRBV5-8; d_gene: -; j_gene: TRBJ1-6; abundance: medium-sized; CDR3aa: CASSGVVKTYNSPLHF; CDR3nt: TGTGCCAGCTCCGGGGTTGTTAAAACCTATAATTCACCCCTCCACTTT
v_gene: TRBV2; d_gene: TRBD2; j_gene: TRBJ2-5; abundance: few; CDR3aa: CASRGLAGAWGTQYF; CDR3nt: TGTGCCAGCAGGGGTCTAGCGGGGGCCTGGGGGACCCAGTACTTC
v_gene: TRBV4-1; d_gene: TRBD1; j_gene: TRBJ1-1; abundance: -; CDR3aa: CASSQYGTGNTEAFF; CDR3nt: TGCGCCAGCAGCCAATACGGGACAGGGAACACTGAAGCTTTCTTT
v_gene: TRBV28; d_gene: -; j_gene: TRBJ1-3; abundance: -; CDR3aa: CASSLIAGSSPGNTIYF; CDR3nt: TGTGCCAGCAGTTTAATCGCAGGGAGCTCCCCGGGAAACACCATATATTTT
v_gene: TRBV25-1; d_gene: TRBD2; j_gene: TRBJ2-3; abundance: -; CDR3aa: CASSDSGGITDTQYF; CDR3nt: TGTGCCAGCAGTGATAGCGGGGGAATCACAGATACGCAGTATTTT
v_gene: TRBV6-1; d_gene: -; j_gene: TRBJ2-3; abundance: -; CDR3aa: CASSGVGAGTDTQYF; CDR3nt: TGTGCCAGCAGTGGGGTAGGGGCGGGCACAGATACGCAGTATTTT
v_gene: TRBV10-3; d_gene: -; j_gene: TRBJ2-5; abundance: -; CDR3aa: CAISVQGGQETQYF; CDR3nt: TGTGCCATCAGTGTTCAGGGGGGGCAAGAGACCCAGTACTTC
v_gene: TRBV9; d_gene: -; j_gene: TRBJ2-3; abundance: -; CDR3aa: CASSVEAGASTDTQYF; CDR3nt: TGTGCCAGCAGCGTAGAGGCAGGGGCTAGCACAGATACGCAGTATTTT
v_gene: TRBV5-5; d_gene: -; j_gene: TRBJ1-1; abundance: -; CDR3aa: CASSWGESPNTEAFF; CDR3nt: TGTGCCAGCAGCTGGGGAGAATCCCCGAACACTGAAGCTTTCTTT
v_gene: TRBV30; d_gene: -; j_gene: TRBJ2-2; abundance: -; CDR3aa: CAWSKGQLNTGELFF; CDR3nt: TGTGCCTGGAGTAAAGGACAGCTCAACACCGGGGAGCTGTTTTTT
v_gene: TRBV19; d_gene: -; j_gene: TRBJ1-1; abundance: -; CDR3aa: CASSMSASLRKAFF; CDR3nt: TGTGCCAGTAGTATGAGTGCGTCTCTCCGGAAAGCTTTCTTT
v_gene: TRBV28; d_gene: TRBD1; j_gene: TRBJ1-2; abundance: -; CDR3aa: CASSSPSTGGLGGYTF; CDR3nt: TGTGCCAGCAGTTCCCCCTCGACAGGGGGTTTGGGGGGCTACACCTTC
v_gene: TRBV6-6; d_gene: -; j_gene: TRBJ1-2; abundance: -; CDR3aa: CASSYSGTVYGYTF; CDR3nt: TGTGCCAGCAGTTACTCGGGGACGGTCTATGGCTACACCTTC
v_gene: TRBV27; d_gene: -; j_gene: TRBJ1-2; abundance: -; CDR3aa: CASSFGRDYGYTF; CDR3nt: TGTGCCAGCAGTTTTGGCAGGGACTATGGCTACACCTTC
v_gene: TRBV7-9; d_gene: TRBD2; j_gene: TRBJ2-1; abundance: -; CDR3aa: CASSLASGGVDEQFF; CDR3nt: TGTGCCAGCAGCTTAGCTAGCGGGGGAGTGGATGAGCAGTTCTTC
v_gene: TRBV12-5; d_gene: -; j_gene: TRBJ2-5; abundance: -; CDR3aa: CASGLVLSQVLEETQYF; CDR3nt: TGTGCTAGTGGTTTGGTACTTAGCCAGGTCCTTGAAGAGACCCAGTACTTC
v_gene: TRBV28; d_gene: TRBD1; j_gene: TRBJ1-6; abundance: few; CDR3aa: CASIAGQNNSPLHF; CDR3nt: TGTGCCAGCATTGCGGGACAGAATAATTCACCCCTCCACTTT
v_gene: TRBV5-6; d_gene: TRBD2; j_gene: TRBJ2-1; abundance: -; CDR3aa: CASSRTSGGYNEQFF; CDR3nt: TGTGCCAGCAGCCGAACTAGCGGGGGCTACAATGAGCAGTTCTTC
v_gene: TRBV4-1; d_gene: -; j_gene: TRBJ2-7; abundance: -; CDR3aa: CASSQDLGAWVEQYF; CDR3nt: TGCGCCAGCAGCCAAGATCTCGGGGCGTGGGTCGAGCAGTACTTC
v_gene: TRBV29-1; d_gene: -; j_gene: TRBJ2-7; abundance: -; CDR3aa: CSVEVGAYEQYF; CDR3nt: TGCAGCGTTGAAGTGGGGGCCTACGAGCAGTACTTC
v_gene: TRBV7-9; d_gene: TRBD1; j_gene: TRBJ1-1; abundance: once; CDR3aa: CASSLGQGAEGAFF; CDR3nt: TGTGCCAGCAGCTTGGGACAGGGGGCAGAAGGAGCTTTCTTT
v_gene: TRBV9; d_gene: -; j_gene: TRBJ2-7; abundance: -; CDR3aa: CASSVDWGSSYEQYF; CDR3nt: TGTGCCAGCAGCGTAGACTGGGGGAGCTCCTACGAGCAGTACTTC
v_gene: TRBV6-6; d_gene: -; j_gene: TRBJ1-5; abundance: -; CDR3aa: CASSPTVVSNQPQHF; CDR3nt: TGTGCCAGCAGCCCGACCGTAGTTAGCAATCAGCCCCAGCATTTT
v_gene: TRBV5-1; d_gene: -; j_gene: TRBJ2-3; abundance: -; CDR3aa: CASSILGGIADTQYF; CDR3nt: TGCGCCAGCAGCATCCTCGGAGGCATCGCAGATACGCAGTATTTT
v_gene: TRBV7-9; d_gene: -; j_gene: TRBJ1-1; abundance: -; CDR3aa: CASSLSDGRRGTEAFF; CDR3nt: TGTGCCAGCAGCTTATCGGACGGACGGAGGGGCACTGAAGCTTTCTTT
v_gene: TRBV21-1; d_gene: -; j_gene: TRBJ1-1; abundance: once; CDR3aa: CASSRATGTENTEAFF; CDR3nt: TGTGCCAGCAGCAGAGCTACCGGGACAGAGAACACTGAAGCTTTCTTT
v_gene: TRBV7-8; d_gene: -; j_gene: TRBJ2-5; abundance: -; CDR3aa: CASTNPLGGETQYF; CDR3nt: TGTGCCAGCACAAACCCACTGGGCGGCGAGACCCAGTACTTC
v_gene: TRBV5-6; d_gene: -; j_gene: TRBJ2-5; abundance: once; CDR3aa: CASSLGSLEAQYF; CDR3nt: TGTGCCAGCAGCTTAGGTAGTCTAGAGGCCCAGTACTTC
v_gene: TRBV5-1; d_gene: -; j_gene: TRBJ2-5; abundance: -; CDR3aa: CASSLGTGETQYF; CDR3nt: TGCGCCAGCAGCTTGGGCACGGGAGAGACCCAGTACTTC
v_gene: TRBV13; d_gene: -; j_gene: TRBJ2-4; abundance: -; CDR3aa: CASSYPGENLAKNIQYF; CDR3nt: TGTGCCAGCAGCTACCCAGGGGAGAATCTAGCCAAAAACATTCAGTACTTC
v_gene: TRBV18; d_gene: -; j_gene: TRBJ2-3; abundance: -; CDR3aa: CASSRGLMPDTQYF; CDR3nt: TGTGCCAGCTCACGCGGACTTATGCCAGATACGCAGTATTTT
v_gene: TRBV14; d_gene: -; j_gene: TRBJ2-5; abundance: -; CDR3aa: CASSPGGTVQETQYF; CDR3nt: TGTGCCAGCAGCCCGGGGGGGACAGTTCAAGAGACCCAGTACTTC
v_gene: TRBV18; d_gene: -; j_gene: TRBJ2-4; abundance: once; CDR3aa: CASSPPGGGYGNIQYF; CDR3nt: TGTGCCAGCTCACCACCGGGGGGGGGCTACGGGAACATTCAGTACTTC